The TCR beta chain described here comes from a study of blood T cells in healthy people across ages. Study-wide results and caveats: PBMC samples, being unsorted, prevented any conclusive comparison of naive and antigen-experienced cells. In long-lived donors, naive CD4+ cell counts and diversity exceeded those of aged donors.

As for this clonotype: Its antigen is not identified.

PCR was performed a second time for about 6 to 11 cycles using a sample-barcoded 5' primer and a J-beta primer mix. Every cDNA was tagged by a template-switch adaptor with 12 random nucleotides. TCRdb called the 5' RACE reads again in MiXCR, with one record for every CDR3 protein. The sample holds some 1.5 million distinct CDR3 sequences; about 42% are singletons and the top ten take 4%. No fewer than 5 micrograms of total RNA were isolated from every sample. From germline, CDR1 is SQVTM and CDR2 ANQGSEA. This CDR3 region has 14 residues. V lost 4 bases, J lost 6 bases, and 10 bases stayed unmatched. The chain recombines TRBV29-1 with TRBJ1-2; 8 nucleotides match TRBD1. This sequence originates from a woman under 30 in good health. Sequenced material: blood. In nucleotides, the CDR3 is TGCAGCGTTGTCTCGGGGACAGGACTTAATGGCTACACCTTC. Protein: CSVVSGTGLNGYTF.